The present T cell receptor (beta chain) was sequenced within a study of cytomegalovirus exposure and HLA in healthy donors. Overall study results and limits: Donor immune exposure was known only as CMV serostatus.

Both 60 Vbeta primers and 13 Jbeta primers went into the PCR. TCRdb's table, derived via immunoSEQ multiplex PCR, lists solely in-frame clones and lacks some. The table includes about 120,000 clones, 10% detected once. With respect to this clone: Antigen specificity is unknown.

As for the donors, each was a healthy bone marrow donor. The source material was PBMCs. This TCR derives from a young woman in good health and CMV-seropositive.

The CDR3 region has the DNA TGTGCCAGCAGTACAAACGGACAGGGCGCGCATGGCTACACCTTC. Translated: CASSTNGQGAHGYTF. The genes are TRBV28 and TRBJ1-2, with 8 bases matching TRBD1. The germline gives CDR1 MDHEN, CDR2 SYDVKM. The ends lost 5 bases at V and 6 bases at J; junction bases unmatched: 11. The CDR3 runs to 15 residues.